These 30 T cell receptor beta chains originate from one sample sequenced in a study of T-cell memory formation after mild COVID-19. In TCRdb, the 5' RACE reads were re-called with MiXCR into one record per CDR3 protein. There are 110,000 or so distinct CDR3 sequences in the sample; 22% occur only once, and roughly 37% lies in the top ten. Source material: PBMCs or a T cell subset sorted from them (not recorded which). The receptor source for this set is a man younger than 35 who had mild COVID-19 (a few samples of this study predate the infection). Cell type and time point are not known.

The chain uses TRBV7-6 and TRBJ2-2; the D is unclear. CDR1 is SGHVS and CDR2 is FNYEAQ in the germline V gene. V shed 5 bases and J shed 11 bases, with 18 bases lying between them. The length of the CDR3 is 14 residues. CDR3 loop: CASSRLTPTQELFF. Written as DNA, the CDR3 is TGTGCCAGCAGCCGTCTTACTCCCACCCAAGAGCTGTTTTTT.

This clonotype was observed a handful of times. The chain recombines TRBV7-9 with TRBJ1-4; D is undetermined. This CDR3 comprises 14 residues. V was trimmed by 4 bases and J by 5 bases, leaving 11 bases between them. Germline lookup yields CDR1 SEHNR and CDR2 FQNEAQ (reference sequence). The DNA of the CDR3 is TGTGCCAGCAGCTCTCAGACTTTAAATGAAAAACTGTTTTTT. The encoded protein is CASSSQTLNEKLFF.

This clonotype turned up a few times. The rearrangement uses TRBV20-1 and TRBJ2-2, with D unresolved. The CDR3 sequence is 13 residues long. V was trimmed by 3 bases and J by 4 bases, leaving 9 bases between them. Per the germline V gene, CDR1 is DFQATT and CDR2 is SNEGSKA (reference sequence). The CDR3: CSAREPVTGELFF. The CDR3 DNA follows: TGCAGTGCTAGGGAGCCAGTCACCGGGGAGCTGTTTTTT.

The CDR3 sequence is CASSLGHRNTEAFF. The CDR3 bases are TGTGCCAGCAGCCTGGGACATAGGAACACTGAAGCTTTCTTT. The chain has TRBV14 and TRBJ1-1; D might be TRBD1 (6 bases). The CDR3 is made up of 14 amino acids. Trimming cost V 4 bases and J 1 base, with 10 bases left between them. In germline, CDR1 is SGHDN, CDR2 FVKESK.

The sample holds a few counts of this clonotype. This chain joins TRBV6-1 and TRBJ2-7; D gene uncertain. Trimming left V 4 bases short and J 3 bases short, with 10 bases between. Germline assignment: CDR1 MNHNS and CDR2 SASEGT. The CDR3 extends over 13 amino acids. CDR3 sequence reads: CASSAQRFYEQYV. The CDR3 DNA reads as TGTGCCAGCAGTGCCCAACGATTCTACGAGCAGTACGTC.

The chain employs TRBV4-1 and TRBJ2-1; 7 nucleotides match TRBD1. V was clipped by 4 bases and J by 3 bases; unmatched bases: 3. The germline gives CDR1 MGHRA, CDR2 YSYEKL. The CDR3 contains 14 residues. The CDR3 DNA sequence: TGCGCCAGCAGCCCGACAGGGCTCTACAATGAGCAGTTCTTC. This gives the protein CASSPTGLYNEQFF.

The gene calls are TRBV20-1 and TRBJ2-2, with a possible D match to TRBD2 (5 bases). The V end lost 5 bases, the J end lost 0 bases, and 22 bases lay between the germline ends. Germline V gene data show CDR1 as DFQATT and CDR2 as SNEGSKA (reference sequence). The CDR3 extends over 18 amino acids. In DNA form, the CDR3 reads TGCAGTGCTTTAGCGCCCCGCGGGTCCACCACGAACACCGGGGAGCTGTTTTTT. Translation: CSALAPRGSTTNTGELFF.

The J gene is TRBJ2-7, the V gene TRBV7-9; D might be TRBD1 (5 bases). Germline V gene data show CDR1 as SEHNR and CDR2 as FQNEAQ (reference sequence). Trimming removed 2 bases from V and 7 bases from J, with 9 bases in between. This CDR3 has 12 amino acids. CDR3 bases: TGTGCCAGCAGCTTACAGGGCGTGGAGCAGTACGTC. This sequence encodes CASSLQGVEQYV.

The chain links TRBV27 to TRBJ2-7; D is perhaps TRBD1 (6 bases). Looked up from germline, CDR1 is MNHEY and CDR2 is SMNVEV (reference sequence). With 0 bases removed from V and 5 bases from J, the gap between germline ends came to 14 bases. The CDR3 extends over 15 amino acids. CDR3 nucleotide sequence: TGTGCCAGCAGTTTATCCCCGTACGGGACAAACGAGCAGTACTTC. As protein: CASSLSPYGTNEQYF.

The CDR3 DNA follows: TGTGCCAGCAGTCCGACAGAGAGCTCCTACGAGCAGTACTTC. It codes for CASSPTESSYEQYF. The rearrangement uses TRBV12-3 or TRBV12-4 and TRBJ2-7; the D gene is possibly TRBD1 (5 bases). The CDR3 consists of 14 residues. The V end lost 5 bases, the J end lost 0 bases, and 11 bases lay between the germline ends.

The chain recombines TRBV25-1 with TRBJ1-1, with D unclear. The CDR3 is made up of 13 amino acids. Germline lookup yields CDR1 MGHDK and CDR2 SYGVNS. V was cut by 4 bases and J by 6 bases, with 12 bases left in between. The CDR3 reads CASSVVEVSEAFF. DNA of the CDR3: TGTGCCAGCAGTGTGGTGGAGGTTTCTGAAGCTTTCTTT.

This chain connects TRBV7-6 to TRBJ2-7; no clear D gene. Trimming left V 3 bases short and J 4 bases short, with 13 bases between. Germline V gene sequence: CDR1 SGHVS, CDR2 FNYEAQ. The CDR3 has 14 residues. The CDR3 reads CASSLAPDFYEQYV. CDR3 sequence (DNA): TGTGCCAGCAGCTTGGCACCAGATTTTTACGAGCAGTACGTC.

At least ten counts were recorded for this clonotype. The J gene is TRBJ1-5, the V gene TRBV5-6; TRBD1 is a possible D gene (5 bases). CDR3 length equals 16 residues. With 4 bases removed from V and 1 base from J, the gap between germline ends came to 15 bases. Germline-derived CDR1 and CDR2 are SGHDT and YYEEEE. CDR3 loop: CASSLGGQMSNQPQHF. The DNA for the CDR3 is TGTGCCAGCAGCCTGGGAGGACAAATGAGCAATCAGCCCCAGCATTTT.

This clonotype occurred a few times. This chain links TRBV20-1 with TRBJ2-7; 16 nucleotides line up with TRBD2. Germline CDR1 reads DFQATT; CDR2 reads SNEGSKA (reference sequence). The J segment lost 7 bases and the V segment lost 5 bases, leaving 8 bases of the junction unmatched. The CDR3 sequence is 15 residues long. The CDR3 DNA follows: TGCAGTGCTCAGGGACTAGCGGGGGGGCCACGGGAGCAGTACTTC. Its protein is CSAQGLAGGPREQYF.

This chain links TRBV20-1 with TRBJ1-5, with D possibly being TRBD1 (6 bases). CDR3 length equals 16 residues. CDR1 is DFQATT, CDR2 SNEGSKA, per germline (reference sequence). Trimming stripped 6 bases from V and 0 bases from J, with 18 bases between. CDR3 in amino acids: CSASPPGGLSNQPQHF. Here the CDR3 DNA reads TGCAGTGCCTCACCTCCGGGGGGCCTTAGCAATCAGCCCCAGCATTTT.

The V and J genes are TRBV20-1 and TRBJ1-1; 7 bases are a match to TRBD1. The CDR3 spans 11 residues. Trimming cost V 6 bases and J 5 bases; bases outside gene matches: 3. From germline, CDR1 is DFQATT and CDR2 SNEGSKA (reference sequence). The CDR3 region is CSARQGTEAFF. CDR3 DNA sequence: TGCAGTGCCCGACAGGGTACTGAAGCTTTCTTT.

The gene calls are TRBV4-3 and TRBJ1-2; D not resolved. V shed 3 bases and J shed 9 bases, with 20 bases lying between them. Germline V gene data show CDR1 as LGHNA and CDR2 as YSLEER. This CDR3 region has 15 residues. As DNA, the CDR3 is TGCGCCAGCAGCCATTCTACGAGCGGTGTTCAAAGCTACACCTTC. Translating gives CASSHSTSGVQSYTF.

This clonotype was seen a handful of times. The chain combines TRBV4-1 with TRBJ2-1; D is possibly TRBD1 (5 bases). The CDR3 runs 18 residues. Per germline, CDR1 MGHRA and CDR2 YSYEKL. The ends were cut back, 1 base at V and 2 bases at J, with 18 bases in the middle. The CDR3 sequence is CASSQGDSGQGPYNEQFF. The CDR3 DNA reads TGCGCCAGCAGCCAAGGTGATAGTGGGCAGGGCCCCTACAATGAGCAGTTCTTC.

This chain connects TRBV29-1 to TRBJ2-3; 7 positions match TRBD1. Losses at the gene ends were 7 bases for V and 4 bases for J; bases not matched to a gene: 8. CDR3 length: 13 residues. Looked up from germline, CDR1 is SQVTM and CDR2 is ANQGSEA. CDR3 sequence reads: CSEMTGFPDTQYF. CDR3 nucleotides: TGCAGCGAAATGACAGGGTTTCCAGATACGCAGTATTTT.

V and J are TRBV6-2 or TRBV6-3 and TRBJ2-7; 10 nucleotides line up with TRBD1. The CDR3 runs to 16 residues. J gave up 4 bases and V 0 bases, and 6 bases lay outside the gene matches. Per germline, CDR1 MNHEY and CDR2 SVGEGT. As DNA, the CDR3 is TGTGCCAGCAGTTACTCGAGGGACAGGGGTTTTTACGAGCAGTACGTC. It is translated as CASSYSRDRGFYEQYV.

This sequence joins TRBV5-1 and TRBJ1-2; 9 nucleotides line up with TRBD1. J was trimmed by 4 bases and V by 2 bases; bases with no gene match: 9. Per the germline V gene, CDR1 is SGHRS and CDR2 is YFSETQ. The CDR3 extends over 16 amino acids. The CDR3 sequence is CASSLGTGKGFYGYTF. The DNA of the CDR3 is TGCGCCAGCAGCTTAGGGACAGGGAAAGGCTTCTATGGCTACACCTTC.

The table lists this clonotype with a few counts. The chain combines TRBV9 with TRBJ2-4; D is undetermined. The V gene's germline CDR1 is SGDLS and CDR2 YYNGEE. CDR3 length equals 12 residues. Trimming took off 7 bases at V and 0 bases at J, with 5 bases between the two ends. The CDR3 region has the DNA TGTGCCAGCGGCTCAGCCAAAAACATTCAGTACTTC. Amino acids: CASGSAKNIQYF.

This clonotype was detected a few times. The DNA for the CDR3 is TGTGCCAGCAGCTTAGTCACAGGGGGTGAAGCTTTCTTT. As protein: CASSLVTGGEAFF. The J gene is TRBJ1-1, the V gene TRBV7-8; 8 bases match TRBD1. The germline V gene has CDR1 SGHVS and CDR2 FQNEAQ. The CDR3 is 13 amino acids. With 1 base clipped from V and 7 bases from J, the junction kept 2 bases outside the gene matches.

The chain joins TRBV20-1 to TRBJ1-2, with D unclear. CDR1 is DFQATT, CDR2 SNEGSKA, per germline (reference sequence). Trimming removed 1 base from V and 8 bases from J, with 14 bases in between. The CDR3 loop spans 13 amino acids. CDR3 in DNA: TGCAGTGCTAGAGCCCGGGGTAATTACGGCTACACCTTC. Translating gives CSARARGNYGYTF.

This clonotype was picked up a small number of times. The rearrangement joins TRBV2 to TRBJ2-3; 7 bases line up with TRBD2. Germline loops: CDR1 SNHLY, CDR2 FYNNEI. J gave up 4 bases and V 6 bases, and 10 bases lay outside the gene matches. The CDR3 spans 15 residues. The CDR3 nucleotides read TGTGCCAGCAGGGATACTAGGCGGGGGTCAGATACGCAGTATTTT. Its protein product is CASRDTRRGSDTQYF. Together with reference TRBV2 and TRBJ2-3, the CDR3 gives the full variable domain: EPEVTQTPSHQVTQMGQEVILRCVPISNHLYFYWYRQILGQKVEFLVSFYNNEISEKSEIFDDQFSVERPDGSNFTLKIRSTKLEDSAMYFCASRDTRRGSDTQYFGPGTRLTVL.

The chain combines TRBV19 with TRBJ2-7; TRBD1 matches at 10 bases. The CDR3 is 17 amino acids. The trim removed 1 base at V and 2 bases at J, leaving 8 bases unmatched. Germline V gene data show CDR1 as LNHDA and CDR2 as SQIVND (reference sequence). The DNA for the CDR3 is TGTGCCAGTAGTATAGTCCAGACGGGGACAGGGGCCTACGAGCAGTACTTC. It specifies CASSIVQTGTGAYEQYF.

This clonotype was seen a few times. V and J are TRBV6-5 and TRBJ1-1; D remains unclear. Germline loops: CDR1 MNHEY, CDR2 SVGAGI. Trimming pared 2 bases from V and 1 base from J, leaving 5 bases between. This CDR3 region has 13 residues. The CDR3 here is CASSYIGNTEAFF. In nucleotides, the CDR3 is TGTGCCAGCAGTTACATCGGGAACACTGAAGCTTTCTTT.

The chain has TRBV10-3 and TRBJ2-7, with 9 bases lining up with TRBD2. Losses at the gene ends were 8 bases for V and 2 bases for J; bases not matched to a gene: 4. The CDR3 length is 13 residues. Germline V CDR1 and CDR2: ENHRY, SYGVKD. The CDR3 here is CAIGGGDAYEQYF. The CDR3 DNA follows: TGTGCCATCGGCGGGGGGGATGCCTACGAGCAGTACTTC.

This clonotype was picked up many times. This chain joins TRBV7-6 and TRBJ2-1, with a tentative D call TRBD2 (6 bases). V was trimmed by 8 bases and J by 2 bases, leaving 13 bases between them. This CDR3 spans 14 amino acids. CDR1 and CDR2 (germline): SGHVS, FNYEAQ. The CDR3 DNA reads TGTGCCAGCTCCGGGAGTCTGGCCTACAATGAGCAGTTCTTC. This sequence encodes CASSGSLAYNEQFF.

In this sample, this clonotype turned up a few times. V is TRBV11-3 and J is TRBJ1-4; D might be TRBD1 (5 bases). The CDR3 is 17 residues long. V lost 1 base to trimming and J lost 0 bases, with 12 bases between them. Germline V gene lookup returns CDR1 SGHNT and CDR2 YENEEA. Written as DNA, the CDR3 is TGTGCCAGCAGCTTAGTGGGACGGGGAACAACTAATGAAAAACTGTTTTTT. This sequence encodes CASSLVGRGTTNEKLFF.